The table lists the clone carrying this T cell receptor (beta chain) with many counts. The antigen is undetermined. The iRepertoire nested amplicon-rescue multiplex PCR amplified TCR alpha and beta CDR3s from RNA. MiXCR was run by TCRdb on the multiplex PCR reads, yielding one entry per CDR3 protein. The sample consists of roughly 120,000 distinct CDR3 sequences, 20% to 25% of them appearing once. The sample belongs to a study of glioma-infiltrating T cells. Study-level results: Non-neoplastic patients had below-expected tissue-blood divergence, while all gliomas exceeded expectation. CDR3 overlap between tissue and blood was very small.

This CDR3 has 14 amino acids. Germline V gene data show CDR1 as DFQATT and CDR2 as SNEGSKA (reference sequence). Trimming took 3 bases from V and 5 from J; bases not matched to a gene: 7. The clonotype comes from a human donor with low-grade glioma or glioblastoma, undergoing nonglioma brain surgery, or in good health (not recorded which). Sample: glioma tissue, nonneoplastic brain tissue, or PBMCs (not recorded which). The chain combines TRBV20-1 with TRBJ2-7, with 10 bases fitting TRBD1. The CDR3 region has the DNA TGCAGTGCTAGCCCCAGGACAGGGGGAGACGAGCAGTACTTC. Translated, it gives CSASPRTGGDEQYF.